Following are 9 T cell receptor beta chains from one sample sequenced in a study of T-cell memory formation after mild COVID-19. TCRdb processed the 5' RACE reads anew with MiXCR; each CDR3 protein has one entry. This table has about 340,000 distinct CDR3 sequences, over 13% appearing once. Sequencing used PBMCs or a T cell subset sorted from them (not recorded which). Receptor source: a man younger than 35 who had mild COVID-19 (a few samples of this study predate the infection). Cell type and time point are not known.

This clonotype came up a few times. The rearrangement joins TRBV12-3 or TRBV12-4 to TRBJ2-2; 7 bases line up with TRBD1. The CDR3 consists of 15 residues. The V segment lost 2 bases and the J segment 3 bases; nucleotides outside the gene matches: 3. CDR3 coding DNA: TGTGCCAGCAGTTTAAGGGGGCGCGACACCGGGGAGCTGTTTTTT. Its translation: CASSLRGRDTGELFF.

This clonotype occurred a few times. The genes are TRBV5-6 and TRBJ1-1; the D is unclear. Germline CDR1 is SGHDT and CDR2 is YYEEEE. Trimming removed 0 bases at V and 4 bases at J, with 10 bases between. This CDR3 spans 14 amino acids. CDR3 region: CASSLVLGPTEAFF. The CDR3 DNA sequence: TGTGCCAGCAGCTTGGTACTGGGTCCCACTGAAGCTTTCTTT.

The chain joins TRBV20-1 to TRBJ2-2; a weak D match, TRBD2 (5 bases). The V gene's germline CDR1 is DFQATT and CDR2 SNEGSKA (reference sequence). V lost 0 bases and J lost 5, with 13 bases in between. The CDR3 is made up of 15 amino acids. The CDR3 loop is CSARDRRSGTGELFF. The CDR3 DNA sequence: TGCAGTGCTAGAGATAGGAGGAGTGGTACCGGGGAGCTGTTTTTT.

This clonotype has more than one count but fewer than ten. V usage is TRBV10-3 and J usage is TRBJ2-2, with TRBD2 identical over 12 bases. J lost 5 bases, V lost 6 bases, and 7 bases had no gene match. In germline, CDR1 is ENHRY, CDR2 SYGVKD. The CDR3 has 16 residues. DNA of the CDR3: TGTGCCATCAGGACTAGCGGGGGAAGTGGAACCGGGGAGCTGTTTTTT. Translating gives CAIRTSGGSGTGELFF.

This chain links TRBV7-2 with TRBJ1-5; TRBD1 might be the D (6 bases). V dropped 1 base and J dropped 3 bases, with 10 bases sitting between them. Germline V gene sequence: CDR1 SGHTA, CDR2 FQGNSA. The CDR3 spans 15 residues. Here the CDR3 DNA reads TGTGCCAGCAGCTTAGGGGGGGCCAACAATCAGCCCCAGCATTTT. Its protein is CASSLGGANNQPQHF.

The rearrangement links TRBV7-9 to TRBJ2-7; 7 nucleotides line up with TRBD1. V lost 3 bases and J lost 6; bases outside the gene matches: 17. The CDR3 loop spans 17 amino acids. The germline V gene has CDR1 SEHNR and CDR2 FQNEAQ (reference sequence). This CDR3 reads CASSLERSGTAAREQYF. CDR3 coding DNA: TGTGCCAGCAGCTTGGAGAGGAGTGGGACAGCGGCGCGCGAGCAGTACTTC.

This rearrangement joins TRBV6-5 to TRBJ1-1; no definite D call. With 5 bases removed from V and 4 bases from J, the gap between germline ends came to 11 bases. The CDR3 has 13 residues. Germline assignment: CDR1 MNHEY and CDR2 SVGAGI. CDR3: CASSTNTITEAFF. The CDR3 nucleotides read TGTGCCAGCAGTACGAACACCATCACTGAAGCTTTCTTT.

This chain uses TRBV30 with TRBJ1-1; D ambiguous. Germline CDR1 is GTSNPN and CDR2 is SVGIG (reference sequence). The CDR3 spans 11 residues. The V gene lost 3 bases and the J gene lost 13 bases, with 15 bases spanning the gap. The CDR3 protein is CAWRRERRVFF. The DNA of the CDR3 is TGTGCCTGGAGGAGGGAGAGGAGGGTTTTCTTT.

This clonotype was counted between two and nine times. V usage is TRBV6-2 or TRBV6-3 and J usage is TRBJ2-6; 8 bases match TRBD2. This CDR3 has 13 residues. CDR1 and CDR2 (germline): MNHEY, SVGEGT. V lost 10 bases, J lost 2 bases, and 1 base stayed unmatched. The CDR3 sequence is CATGGPGANVLTF. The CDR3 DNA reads TGTGCCACGGGGGGGCCTGGGGCCAACGTCCTGACTTTC.